This entry features one TCR beta chain sequence. Enrolment of Seattle patients took place during active infection, and they were followed longitudinally. This record belongs to a study of blood T cell repertoires in COVID-19. In the study overall: Sources were T cells, B-cell-depleted T cells, or PBMCs; the material itself was cDNA or gDNA.

The authors' processing: Estimation of nucleated cell counts relied on the amplification of reference gene primers. Using immunoSEQ multiplex PCR, the repertoire was profiled, and TCRdb retains in-frame clones only, with some absent. That table is the source of V, J and clone size, and D and trimming were worked out from the DNA. The sample lists hundreds of thousands of clones; 81% were seen once. The CDR3 has 15 residues. V gave up 3 bases and J gave up 0 bases, with 15 bases separating them. The germline gives CDR1 GTSNPN, CDR2 SVGIG (reference sequence). This sequence was found in a woman older than 75 with COVID-19, enrolled during active disease. Sequences were obtained from peripheral blood. The chain combines TRBV30 with TRBJ2-7, with unresolved D. The CDR3 nucleotides are TGTGCCTGGAGGGATAAGAGGCGATACTCCTACGAGCAGTACTTC. This translates into CAWRDKRRYSYEQYF.